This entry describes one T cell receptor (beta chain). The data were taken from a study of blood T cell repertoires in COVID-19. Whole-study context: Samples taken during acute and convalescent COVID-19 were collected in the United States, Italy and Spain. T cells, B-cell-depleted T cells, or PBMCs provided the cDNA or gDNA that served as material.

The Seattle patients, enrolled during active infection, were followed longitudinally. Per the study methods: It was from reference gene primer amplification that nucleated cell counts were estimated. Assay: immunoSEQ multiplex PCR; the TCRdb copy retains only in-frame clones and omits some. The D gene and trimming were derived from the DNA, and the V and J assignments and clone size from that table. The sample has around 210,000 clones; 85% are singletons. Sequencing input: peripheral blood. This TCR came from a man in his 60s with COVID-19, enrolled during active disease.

The CDR3: CASSPSRNQPQHF. The CDR3 nucleotides are TGTGCCAGTAGTCCTTCCCGGAATCAGCCCCAGCATTTT. This chain joins TRBV19 and TRBJ1-5; no firm D call. CDR3 length: 13 residues. CDR1 is LNHDA, CDR2 SQIVND, per germline (reference sequence). Trimming left V 5 bases short and J 4 bases short, with 9 bases between.